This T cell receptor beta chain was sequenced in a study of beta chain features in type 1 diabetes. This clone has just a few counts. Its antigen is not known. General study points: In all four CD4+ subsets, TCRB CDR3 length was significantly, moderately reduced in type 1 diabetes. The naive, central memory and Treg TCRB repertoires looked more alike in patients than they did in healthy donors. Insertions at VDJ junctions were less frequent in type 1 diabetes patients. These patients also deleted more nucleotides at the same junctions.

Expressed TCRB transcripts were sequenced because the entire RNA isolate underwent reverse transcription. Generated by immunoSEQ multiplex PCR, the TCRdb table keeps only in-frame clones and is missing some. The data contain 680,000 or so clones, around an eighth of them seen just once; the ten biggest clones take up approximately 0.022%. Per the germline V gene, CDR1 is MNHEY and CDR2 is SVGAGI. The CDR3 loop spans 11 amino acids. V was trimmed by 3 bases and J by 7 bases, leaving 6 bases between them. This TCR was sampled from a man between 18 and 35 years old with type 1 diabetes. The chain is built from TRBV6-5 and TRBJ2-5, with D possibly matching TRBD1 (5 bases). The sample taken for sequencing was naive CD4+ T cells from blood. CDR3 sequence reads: CASSYRGTQYF. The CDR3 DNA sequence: TGTGCCAGCAGTTATAGGGGGACCCAGTACTTC.